This T cell receptor beta chain is drawn from a study of regulatory T cells in long-lasting Graves disease. Study-level findings and limits: In persistent patients, shared public clonotypes (around 2,600) outnumbered those in new patients (almost 1,000). Small numbers of samples may have cut accuracy.

Time point described: newly diagnosed GD, antithyroid drugs for less than 3 months. Extracted PBMC RNA gave rise to the TCR library. Investigators report Graves' disease was diagnosed under American Thyroid Association guidelines. This clonotype turned up a few times. Its antigen is not known. From germline, CDR1 is MGHDK and CDR2 SYGVNS. The CDR3 contains 15 residues. The germline V and J ends were trimmed by 0 bases and 2 bases, with 8 bases remaining between them. Arm-PCR of CDR3 regions and iRepertoire HTBI primers were used to build TCR beta libraries. Using its own MiXCR run on the multiplex PCR reads, TCRdb lists one record per CDR3 protein. This sample has roughly 610,000 distinct CDR3 sequences, with roughly 15% found just once. The same specimen was also included in a second study, on T cells in Graves' hyperthyroidism and ophthalmopathy. That source notes: Ophthalmopathy was distinguished from stable hyperthyroidism by 13 V-J signatures.

This sequence joins TRBV25-1 and TRBJ1-3, with D tentatively TRBD1 (6 bases). The source material was peripheral blood mononuclear cells (PBMCs), sampled at new diagnosis, from a patient treated with antithyroid drugs. The clonotype comes from a man younger than 35 with Graves disease. CDR3 nucleotide sequence: TGTGCCAGCAGTGAATACAGGGGTGCTGGAAACACCATATATTTT. Residues: CASSEYRGAGNTIYF.